This is a list of T cell receptor beta chains from one sample in a study of beta chain features in type 1 diabetes. The repertoire was sequenced with immunoSEQ multiplex PCR; TCRdb's copy has only in-frame clones and lacks some. The table lists 150,000 to 200,000 clones, approximately 62% of them singletons. Sequenced: naive CD4+ T cells from blood. All receptors come from a man between 25 and 39 years old with type 1 diabetes. CDR3s leave out the opening cysteine and the closing phenylalanine or tryptophan.

V | CDR3
TRBV29-1 | SVEVRGTGEAF
TRBV2 | ASSGPASDTQY
TRBV29-1 | SAPGQGYGYT
TRBV7-2 | ASSLRADPIAKNIQY
TRBV18 | ASSPQGLNTEAF
TRBV25-1 | ASSAEGTEAF
TRBV7-9 | ASTAGSTDTQY
TRBV7-2 | ASSLGGQAPYEQY
TRBV7-2 | ASSLRPDNSPLH
TRBV29-1 | SVGTVPLYEQY
TRBV29-1 | SVGQNTGELF
TRBV9 | ASSLGVLYNEQF
TRBV5-1 | ASSLGYEQY
TRBV4-3 | ASSQDLPGANVLT
TRBV28 | ASSPSNYGYT
TRBV7-9 | ASSFGRGPTETQY
TRBV25-1 | ASSDLTGAGELF
TRBV28 | ASSWAAYNEQF
TRBV11-2 | ASSLRQGTDTQY
TRBV7-9 | ASRKGGTGDNSPLH
TRBV9 | ASSVAGSTDTQY
TRBV5-1 | ASSLNRQETQY